A single sample is the source of the 7 T cell receptor beta chains below, sequenced in a study of OX40 agonist ivuxolimab in advanced cancers. Libraries were prepared by immunoSEQ multiplex PCR; TCRdb keeps only in-frame clonotypes and omits some of them. This table has about 20,000 clones, 75% to 95% appearing once. Sequencing used CD4+ or CD8+ T cells sorted from blood, obtained in a trial of the OX40 agonist ivuxolimab. These receptors were collected from an adult with an advanced solid tumor such as melanoma, head and neck, liver or kidney cancer.

This clone was recorded once. The chain couples TRBV19 to TRBJ1-5; D is ambiguous. This CDR3 is 14 amino acids long. Germline V gene lookup returns CDR1 LNHDA and CDR2 SQIVND (reference sequence). Trimming removed 2 bases from V and 6 bases from J, with 11 bases in between. The CDR3 region has the DNA TGTGCCAGTAGTATAATGTCAGGAGGTCAGCCCCAGCATTTT. Translating gives CASSIMSGGQPQHF.

The rearrangement links TRBV6-5 to TRBJ2-5, with 10 bases identical to TRBD2. Trimming took 1 base from V and 2 from J; bases not matched to a gene: 4. CDR3 length equals 16 residues. The V gene's germline CDR1 is MNHEY and CDR2 SVGAGI. This chain's CDR3 is CASSYWLAGVQETQYF. Written as DNA, the CDR3 is TGTGCCAGCAGTTACTGGCTAGCGGGGGTTCAAGAGACCCAGTACTTC.

J is TRBJ2-5 and V is TRBV21-1; TRBD1 was called by the table and not checked on the DNA. TRBV21-1 is listed as a pseudogene. This CDR3 comprises 17 residues. As DNA, the CDR3 is TGTGCCAGCAGCAAGACCATGACAGCAGGTTTCCAAGAGACCCAGTACTTC. Protein: CASSKTMTAGFQETQYF.

This clone appeared once. The V gene is TRBV7-9, the J gene TRBJ2-3; 10 bases align to TRBD2. Looked up from germline, CDR1 is SEHNR and CDR2 is FQNEAQ (reference sequence). After removal of 5 bases from V and 4 bases from J, the junction contained 18 bases not matched to a gene. The CDR3 spans 19 residues. The CDR3 sequence is CASSDLSGGAVNSADTQYF. CDR3 nucleotide sequence: TGTGCCAGCAGCGACCTAAGCGGGGGGGCCGTAAATTCTGCAGATACGCAGTATTTT.

This clone has only a few counts. The rearrangement uses TRBV7-9 and TRBJ2-1; D unresolved. This CDR3 comprises 14 residues. The germline V gene has CDR1 SEHNR and CDR2 FQNEAQ (reference sequence). Trimming removed 6 bases from V and 0 bases from J, with 9 bases in between. The CDR3 sequence is CASSPVSSYNEQFF. The CDR3 nucleotides read TGTGCCAGCAGTCCCGTCTCCTCCTACAATGAGCAGTTCTTC.

The genes are TRBV2 and TRBJ2-2; D possibly corresponds to TRBD1 (6 bases). Trimming took off 9 bases at V and 1 base at J, with 9 bases between the two ends. The germline gives CDR1 SNHLY, CDR2 FYNNEI. The CDR3 sequence is 13 residues long. This CDR3 reads CARRQENTGELFF. The DNA for the CDR3 is TGTGCCAGAAGACAGGAGAACACCGGGGAGCTGTTTTTT.

V gene TRBV14 combines with J gene TRBJ2-7, with TRBD2 as a possible D gene (5 bases). Germline CDR1 is SGHDN and CDR2 is FVKESK. CDR3 length: 14 amino acids. Trimming took off 4 bases at V and 5 bases at J, with 15 bases between the two ends. CDR3 DNA sequence: TGTGCCAGCAGCCCTCTGAGCGATAGCGACGAGCAGTACTTC. It is translated as CASSPLSDSDEQYF.